These 13 T cell receptor beta chains originate from one sample sequenced in a study of blood T cell repertoires in COVID-19. The protocol was immunoSEQ multiplex PCR, while the TCRdb copy is restricted to in-frame clones and leaves out a portion. The sample shows about 140,000 clones, over 70% of them seen only once. Sequenced material: peripheral blood. All receptors derive from a man aged 60-69 years with active or convalescent COVID-19.

The rearrangement links TRBV4-2 to TRBJ2-5; 14 bases agree with TRBD2. V shed 0 bases and J 7 bases; nucleotides not matched to a gene: 10. The germline V gene has CDR1 LGHNA and CDR2 YNFKEQ. The CDR3 is made up of 18 amino acids. The CDR3 region is CASSQDWVGLAGGGTQYF. CDR3 nucleotides: TGTGCCAGCAGCCAAGATTGGGTCGGACTAGCGGGAGGAGGGACCCAGTACTTC.

This clone was counted between two and nine times. This sample includes further DNA sequences coding for the same CDR3. The chain's CDR3 is CASSLATGYEQYF. The CDR3 bases are TGCGCCAGCAGCTTGGCCACGGGGTACGAGCAGTACTTC. The chain recombines TRBV5-1 with TRBJ2-7; tentative D call: TRBD2 (5 bases). Germline CDR1 is SGHRS and CDR2 is YFSETQ. V lost 0 bases and J lost 4, with 8 bases in between. CDR3 length equals 13 residues.

This clone was counted once. The chain joins TRBV19 to TRBJ1-6; D not resolved. CDR1 is LNHDA, CDR2 SQIVND, per germline (reference sequence). The CDR3 extends over 15 amino acids. Trimming left V 6 bases short and J 10 bases short, with 19 bases between. The CDR3 DNA follows: TGTGCCAGTAGCCGATGGGAGGGTAAAGGATCACCCCTCCACTTT. Amino acid sequence: CASSRWEGKGSPLHF.

This rearrangement joins TRBV3-1 (or the pseudogene TRBV3-2) to TRBJ2-5, with D perhaps TRBD1 (6 bases). CDR1 LGHDT and CDR2 YNNKEL come from the germline V gene (reference sequence). V lost 1 base to trimming and J lost 4 bases, with 13 bases between them. This CDR3 contains 15 residues. In nucleotides, the CDR3 is TGTGCCAGCAGCCAAGGGCACAGGGTGCGAGAGACCCAGTACTTC. Translating it yields CASSQGHRVRETQYF.

The V call is TRBV19, the J call TRBJ2-1, with D tentatively TRBD2 (7 bases). V was cut by 2 bases and J by 4 bases, with 18 bases left in between. Germline CDR1 and CDR2: LNHDA and SQIVND (reference sequence). The CDR3 covers 17 residues. The CDR3 bases are TGTGCCAGTAGTATACTAGGCAAGGGGGAGGGATACAATGAGCAGTTCTTC. Translating gives CASSILGKGEGYNEQFF.

V usage is TRBV9 and J usage is TRBJ1-5; 7 nucleotides line up with TRBD1. There are 15 residues in the CDR3. Looked up from germline, CDR1 is SGDLS and CDR2 is YYNGEE. With 0 bases clipped from V and 4 bases from J, the junction kept 4 bases outside the gene matches. The CDR3 region is CASSVEDRVNQPQHF. DNA for the CDR3: TGTGCCAGCAGCGTAGAAGACAGGGTGAATCAGCCCCAGCATTTT.

This CDR3 is CASSLAGGQGAELFF. In DNA, the CDR3 is TGCGCCAGCAGCTTGGCCGGGGGACAGGGAGCGGAGCTGTTTTTT. The V gene is TRBV5-1, the J gene TRBJ2-2; 9 positions match TRBD1. Germline trimming cut 0 bases from V and 10 bases from J; bases unmatched to any gene: 7. This CDR3 has 15 residues. Germline-derived CDR1 and CDR2 are SGHRS and YFSETQ.

The chain joins TRBV29-1 to TRBJ1-2, with 7 bases fitting TRBD1. Germline CDR1 and CDR2: SQVTM and ANQGSEA. The CDR3 runs to 15 residues. The V gene end was trimmed by 6 bases and the J gene end by 5 bases; junction bases not matched to a gene: 15. DNA of the CDR3: TGCAGCGTCCAGGGGGACTCCTCAAGATGGTATGGCTACACCTTC. This translates into CSVQGDSSRWYGYTF.

The chain is built from TRBV5-1 and TRBJ2-1, with 10 bases matching TRBD2. Trimming removed 2 bases from V and 6 bases from J; junction bases left unmatched: 11. Germline CDR1 reads SGHRS; CDR2 reads YFSETQ. This CDR3 is built from 17 residues. The DNA for the CDR3 is TGCGCCAGCAGCTTAAGACCCAGCGGGAGGGCAGGCAATGAGCAGTTCTTC. Its translation is CASSLRPSGRAGNEQFF.

The chain combines TRBV28 with TRBJ2-1; 9 positions agree with TRBD2. CDR1 and CDR2 from the germline V gene are MDHEN and SYDVKM. With V trimmed by 7 bases and J by 0 bases, 1 base remained unmatched. The CDR3 is 14 amino acids. The CDR3 region is CASISGSSYNEQFF. CDR3 sequence (DNA): TGTGCCAGCATTAGCGGGAGCTCCTACAATGAGCAGTTCTTC.

This clone has only one observation. This sequence joins TRBV28 and TRBJ1-5, with a possible D match to TRBD1 (6 bases). CDR1 is MDHEN and CDR2 is SYDVKM in the germline V gene. The CDR3 spans 16 residues. Trimming cost V 8 bases and J 6 bases, with 23 bases left between them. CDR3 in amino acids: CASSTQGKAEGQPQHF. The CDR3 nucleotides read TGTGCCAGCTCAACCCAGGGGAAGGCAGAGGGTCAGCCCCAGCATTTT.

The CDR3 spells CASSLTSGTPDTQYF. As DNA, the CDR3 is TGTGCCAGCAGTTTGACTAGCGGGACCCCAGATACGCAGTATTTT. The chain has TRBV27 and TRBJ2-3; 11 bases agree with TRBD2. Trimming cost V 3 bases and J 4 bases; bases outside gene matches: 3. There are 15 residues in the CDR3. The germline V gene encodes CDR1 MNHEY and CDR2 SMNVEV (reference sequence).

The J gene is TRBJ2-5, the V gene TRBV11-2, with 8 bases that match TRBD2. Germline-derived CDR1 and CDR2 are SGHAT and FQNNGV. This CDR3 region has 14 residues. With V trimmed by 1 base and J by 4 bases, 2 bases remained unmatched. CDR3 region: CASSLGSGTETQYF. The CDR3 DNA sequence: TGTGCCAGCAGCTTAGGTAGCGGGACAGAGACCCAGTACTTC.